A single sample gave rise to the 5 T cell receptor beta chains below, sequenced in a study of PD-L1 blockade in urothelial cancer. The data were produced by immunoSEQ multiplex PCR, yet TCRdb's version contains in-frame clones alone and is incomplete. Here the sample spans about 100,000 clones, 91% being singletons. The source was PBMCs, collected around atezolizumab (anti-PD-L1) treatment. The receptors here all came from a woman over 75 with urothelial cancer.

The J gene is TRBJ2-7, the V gene TRBV18, with D possibly matching TRBD1 (5 bases). This CDR3 spans 14 amino acids. The V gene lost 1 base and the J gene lost 2 bases, with 9 bases spanning the gap. Germline V gene lookup returns CDR1 KGHSH and CDR2 LQKENI. CDR3 DNA sequence: TGTGCCAGCTCACCACGGCAGGACACCTACGAGCAGTACTTC. Amino acids: CASSPRQDTYEQYF.

CDR3 protein: CAGGSGEETQYF. The CDR3, as DNA: TGTGCCGGAGGGAGTGGGGAAGAGACCCAGTACTTC. The chain couples TRBV2 to TRBJ2-5; D might be TRBD2 (6 bases). Germline V gives CDR1 SNHLY, CDR2 FYNNEI. V was shortened by 11 bases and J by 3 bases, with 13 bases between the two germline ends. The CDR3 runs 12 residues.

The V and J genes are TRBV7-2 and TRBJ2-7; 11 nucleotides agree with TRBD1. The V segment lost 0 bases and the J segment 5 bases; nucleotides outside the gene matches: 6. Looked up from germline, CDR1 is SGHTA and CDR2 is FQGNSA. CDR3 length: 16 residues. CDR3 sequence (DNA): TGTGCCAGCAGCTTAGCGCGTAGGGACAGGGGGAACGAGCAGTACTTC. Its protein product is CASSLARRDRGNEQYF.

J is TRBJ1-1 and V is TRBV10-3, with 11 positions matching TRBD1. The trim removed 11 bases at V and 1 base at J, leaving 15 bases unmatched. The germline V gene encodes CDR1 ENHRY and CDR2 SYGVKD. The CDR3 totals 17 residues. The DNA for the CDR3 is TGTGCCGCCTGGGATGGACAGGGGGCAAATAGGAACACTGAAGCTTTCTTT. Amino acids: CAAWDGQGANRNTEAFF.

The chain has TRBV4-1 and TRBJ1-5; TRBD1 aligns across 8 bases. Trimming cost V 4 bases and J 5 bases; bases outside gene matches: 10. The CDR3 has 16 residues. Per the germline V gene, CDR1 is MGHRA and CDR2 is YSYEKL. The CDR3 reads CASSPFTTGADQPQHF. The CDR3 DNA is TGCGCCAGCAGCCCCTTTACGACAGGGGCGGATCAGCCCCAGCATTTT.